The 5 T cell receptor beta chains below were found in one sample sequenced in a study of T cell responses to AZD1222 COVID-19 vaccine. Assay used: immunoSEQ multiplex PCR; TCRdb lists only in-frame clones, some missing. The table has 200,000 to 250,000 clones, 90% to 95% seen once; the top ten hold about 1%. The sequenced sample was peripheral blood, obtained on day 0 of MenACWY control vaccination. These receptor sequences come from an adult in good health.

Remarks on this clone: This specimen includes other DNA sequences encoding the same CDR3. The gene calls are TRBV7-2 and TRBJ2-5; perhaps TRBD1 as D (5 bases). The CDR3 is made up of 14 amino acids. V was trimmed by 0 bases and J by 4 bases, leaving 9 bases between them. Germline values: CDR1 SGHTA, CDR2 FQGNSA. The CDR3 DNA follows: TGTGCCAGCAGCTTAGCGGGTCAGGGAGAGACCCAGTACTTC. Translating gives CASSLAGQGETQYF. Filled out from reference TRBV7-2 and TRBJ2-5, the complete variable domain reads GAGVSQSPSNKVTEKGKDVELRCDPISGHTALYWYRQSLGQGLEFLIYFQGNSAPDKSGLPSDRFSAERTGGSVSTLTIQRTQQEDSAVYLCASSLAGQGETQYFGPGTRLLVL.

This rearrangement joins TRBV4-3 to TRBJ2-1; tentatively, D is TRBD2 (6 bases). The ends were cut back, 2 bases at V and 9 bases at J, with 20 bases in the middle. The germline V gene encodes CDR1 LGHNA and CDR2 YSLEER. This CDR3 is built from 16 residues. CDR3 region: CASSQSNRRGVGEQFF. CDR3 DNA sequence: TGCGCCAGCAGCCAATCAAATCGGAGGGGCGTCGGTGAGCAGTTCTTC.

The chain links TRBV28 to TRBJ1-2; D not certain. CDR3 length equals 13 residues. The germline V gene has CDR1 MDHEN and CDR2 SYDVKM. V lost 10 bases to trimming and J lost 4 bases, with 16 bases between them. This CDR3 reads CATTLGNIYGYTF. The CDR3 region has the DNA TGTGCCACCACACTTGGGAATATCTATGGCTACACCTTC.

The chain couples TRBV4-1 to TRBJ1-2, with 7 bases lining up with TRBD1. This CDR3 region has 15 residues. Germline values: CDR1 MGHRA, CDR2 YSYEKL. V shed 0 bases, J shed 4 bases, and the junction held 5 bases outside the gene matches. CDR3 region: CASSQDPQGVYGYTF. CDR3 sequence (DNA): TGCGCCAGCAGCCAAGACCCGCAGGGGGTCTATGGCTACACCTTC.

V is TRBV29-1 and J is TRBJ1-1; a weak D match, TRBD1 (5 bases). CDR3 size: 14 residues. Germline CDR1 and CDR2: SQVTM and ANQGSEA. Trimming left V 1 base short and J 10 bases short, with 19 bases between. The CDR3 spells CSVEGIGGGPGAFF. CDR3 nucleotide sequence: TGCAGCGTTGAAGGAATCGGGGGAGGGCCTGGAGCTTTCTTT.